The clone carrying this T cell receptor (beta chain) has only a few counts. Its specificity is unknown. The sample comes from a study of regulatory T cells in long-lasting Graves disease. The study, taken as a whole, reports: Relative to newly diagnosed Graves' patients, persistent ones had lower TCR diversity. The sample size was small, and this may have reduced accuracy.

This sample's time point: newly diagnosed GD, antithyroid drugs for less than 3 months. Researchers made the TCR library from RNA that was extracted from PBMCs. iRepertoire HTBI primers and Arm-PCR of CDR3 regions built TCR beta libraries. TCRdb redid the calling of the multiplex PCR reads with MiXCR, one entry per CDR3 protein. This sample has 580,000 or so distinct CDR3 sequences, with approximately 16% found just once. CDR1 DFQATT and CDR2 SNEGSKA come from the germline V gene (reference sequence). The ends lost 3 bases at V and 3 bases at J; junction bases unmatched: 4. This CDR3 comprises 13 residues. The same data also contributed to another study, on T cells in Graves' hyperthyroidism and ophthalmopathy. Per that paper: Absence of ophthalmopathy progression within 18 months defined stable Graves' hyperthyroidism. Reasons for excluding patients were uncontrolled infection, other autoimmune disease, pregnancy or lactation.

The sequencing here drew on peripheral blood mononuclear cells (PBMCs), taken at new diagnosis, from a patient treated with antithyroid drugs. This TCR derives from a man between 18 and 29 years old with Graves disease. The chain recombines TRBV20-1 with TRBJ2-7; TRBD2 agrees at 8 bases. Here the CDR3 reads CSARGREDYEQYF. CDR3 DNA: TGCAGTGCTAGGGGGCGGGAGGACTACGAGCAGTACTTC.